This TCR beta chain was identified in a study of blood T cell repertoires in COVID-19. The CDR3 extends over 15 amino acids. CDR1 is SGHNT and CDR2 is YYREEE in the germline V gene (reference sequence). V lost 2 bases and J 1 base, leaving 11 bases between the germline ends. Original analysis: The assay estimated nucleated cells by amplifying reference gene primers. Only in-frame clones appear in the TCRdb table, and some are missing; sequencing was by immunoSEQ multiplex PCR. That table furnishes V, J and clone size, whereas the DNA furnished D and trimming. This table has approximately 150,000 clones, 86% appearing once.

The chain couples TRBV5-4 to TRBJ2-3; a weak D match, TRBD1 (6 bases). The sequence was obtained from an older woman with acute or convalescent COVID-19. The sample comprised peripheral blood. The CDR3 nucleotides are TGTGCCAGCAGCTTAGGGGGTCTAGGCACAGATACGCAGTATTTT. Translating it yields CASSLGGLGTDTQYF.